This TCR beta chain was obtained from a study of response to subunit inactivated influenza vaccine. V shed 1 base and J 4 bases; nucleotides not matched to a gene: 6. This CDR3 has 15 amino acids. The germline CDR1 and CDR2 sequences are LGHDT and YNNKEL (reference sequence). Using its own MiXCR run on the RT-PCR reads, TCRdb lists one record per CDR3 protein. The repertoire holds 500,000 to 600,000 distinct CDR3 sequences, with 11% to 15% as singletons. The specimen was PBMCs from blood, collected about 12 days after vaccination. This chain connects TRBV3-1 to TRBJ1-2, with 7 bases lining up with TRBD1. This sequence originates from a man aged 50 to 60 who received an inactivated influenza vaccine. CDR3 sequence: CASSQVLAGGYGYTF. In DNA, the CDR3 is TGTGCCAGCAGCCAAGTTCTGGCAGGGGGCTATGGCTACACCTTC.